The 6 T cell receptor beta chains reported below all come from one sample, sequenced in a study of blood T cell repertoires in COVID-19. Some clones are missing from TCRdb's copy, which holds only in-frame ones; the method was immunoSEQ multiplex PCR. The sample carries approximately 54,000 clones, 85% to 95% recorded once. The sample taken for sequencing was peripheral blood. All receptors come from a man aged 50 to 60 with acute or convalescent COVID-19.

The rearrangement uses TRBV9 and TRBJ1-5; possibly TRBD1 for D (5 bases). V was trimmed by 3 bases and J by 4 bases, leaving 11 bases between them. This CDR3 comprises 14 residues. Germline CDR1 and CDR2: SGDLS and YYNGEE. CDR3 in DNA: TGTGCCAGCAGCGCTGGGGGGGGAAATCAGCCCCAGCATTTT. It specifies CASSAGGGNQPQHF.

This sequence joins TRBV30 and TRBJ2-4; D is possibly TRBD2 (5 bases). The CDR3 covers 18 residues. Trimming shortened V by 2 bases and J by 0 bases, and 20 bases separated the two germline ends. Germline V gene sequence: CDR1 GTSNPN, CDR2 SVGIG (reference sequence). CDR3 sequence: CAWSNGRGFSGAKNIQYF. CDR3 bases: TGTGCCTGGAGTAATGGTCGGGGTTTCTCAGGAGCCAAAAACATTCAGTACTTC.

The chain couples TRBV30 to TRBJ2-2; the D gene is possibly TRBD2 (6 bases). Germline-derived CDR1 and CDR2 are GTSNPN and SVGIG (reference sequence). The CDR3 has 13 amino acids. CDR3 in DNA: TGTGGGGGGGTTCAGGAGAACACCGGGGAGCTGTTTTTT. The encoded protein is CGGVQENTGELFF.

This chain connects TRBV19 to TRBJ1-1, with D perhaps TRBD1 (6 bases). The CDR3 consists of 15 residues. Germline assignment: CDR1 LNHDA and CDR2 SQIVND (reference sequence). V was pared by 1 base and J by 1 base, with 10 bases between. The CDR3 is CASSIVADRNTEAFF. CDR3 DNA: TGTGCCAGTAGTATAGTGGCGGACAGGAACACTGAAGCTTTCTTT.

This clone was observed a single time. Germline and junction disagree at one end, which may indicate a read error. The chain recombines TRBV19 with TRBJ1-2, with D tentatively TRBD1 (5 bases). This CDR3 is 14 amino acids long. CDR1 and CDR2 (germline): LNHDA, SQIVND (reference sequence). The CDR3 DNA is TGTGCCAGCAGTACCGGGGGAAAGATCTATGGCTACACCTTC. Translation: CASSTGGKIYGYTF.

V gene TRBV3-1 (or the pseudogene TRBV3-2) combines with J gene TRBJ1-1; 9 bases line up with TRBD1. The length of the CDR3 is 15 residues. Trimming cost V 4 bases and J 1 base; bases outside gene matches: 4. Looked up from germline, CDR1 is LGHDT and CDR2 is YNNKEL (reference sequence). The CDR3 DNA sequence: TGTGCCAGCAGCCCTAGGACAGGGGCGAACACTGAAGCTTTCTTT. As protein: CASSPRTGANTEAFF.